These 8 T cell receptor beta chains were all obtained from the same sample, sequenced in a study of blood T cell repertoires in COVID-19. Repertoires were generated with immunoSEQ multiplex PCR, while TCRdb's copy carries only in-frame clones and drops some. Here the sample spans 100,000 to 120,000 clones, around 81% being singletons. Specimen: peripheral blood. All receptors derive from a woman in her 70s with acute or convalescent COVID-19.

The chain recombines TRBV21-1 with TRBJ1-4; TRBD1 is taken as the D call from the table, unchecked against the DNA. TRBV21-1 is annotated as a pseudogene. The CDR3 consists of 13 residues. The CDR3 DNA follows: TGTGCCAGGCTGGGACAGGTAGGTGAAAAACTGTTTTTT. This gives the protein CARLGQVGEKLFF.

V usage is TRBV12-5 and J usage is TRBJ2-1; D is perhaps TRBD1 (6 bases). The germline V gene encodes CDR1 LGHNT and CDR2 FRNRAP. CDR3 length equals 14 residues. Trimming took off 1 base at V and 8 bases at J, with 12 bases between the two ends. Written as DNA, the CDR3 is TGTGCTAGTGGTTTGGGAACAGGGAAGGATGAGCAGTTCTTC. Translated, it gives CASGLGTGKDEQFF.

V gene TRBV2 combines with J gene TRBJ1-3, with a tentative D call TRBD1 (5 bases). Looked up from germline, CDR1 is SNHLY and CDR2 is FYNNEI. The CDR3 loop spans 16 amino acids. Trimming took 2 bases from V and 0 from J, leaving 11 bases between them. The chain's CDR3 is CASSEKGPSSGNTIYF. CDR3 nucleotides: TGTGCCAGCAGTGAAAAGGGGCCTAGCTCTGGAAACACCATATATTTT.

The J gene is TRBJ2-3, the V gene TRBV18; no definite D call. Trimming removed 6 bases at V and 6 bases at J, with 10 bases between. Germline values: CDR1 KGHSH, CDR2 LQKENI. The CDR3 is 12 residues long. CDR3 residues: CASSTSGDTQYF. The CDR3 DNA is TGTGCCAGCTCTACTTCCGGGGATACGCAGTATTTT.

This chain joins TRBV10-3 and TRBJ1-1; 8 nucleotides agree with TRBD1. V was pared by 0 bases and J by 8 bases, with 2 bases of the junction left unmatched. The V gene's germline CDR1 is ENHRY and CDR2 SYGVKD. The CDR3 has 13 amino acids. CDR3 sequence reads: CAISESPGGEAFF. CDR3 nucleotides: TGTGCCATCAGTGAGTCTCCAGGGGGCGAAGCTTTCTTT.

The chain recombines TRBV30 with TRBJ1-4, with D possibly TRBD1 on 5 matching bases. Germline CDR1 and CDR2: GTSNPN and SVGIG (reference sequence). The CDR3 has 16 amino acids. The germline V and J ends were trimmed by 1 base and 0 bases, with 12 bases remaining between them. CDR3 coding DNA: TGTGCCTGGAGTGGACAGACCGTTGCAACTAATGAAAAACTGTTTTTT. It encodes CAWSGQTVATNEKLFF.

A few counts support this clone. The gene calls are TRBV6-5 and TRBJ1-5, with 9 bases that match TRBD1. The V gene's germline CDR1 is MNHEY and CDR2 SVGAGI. The CDR3 spans 14 residues. V was clipped by 6 bases and J by 6 bases; unmatched bases: 6. The CDR3 spells CASSPGTGIQPQHF. The CDR3 coding sequence is TGTGCCAGCAGCCCAGGGACAGGGATTCAGCCCCAGCATTTT.

This clone came up once. The chain employs TRBV5-1 and TRBJ1-1; 9 bases agree with TRBD1. J was trimmed by 1 base and V by 5 bases; bases with no gene match: 0. Germline V CDR1 and CDR2: SGHRS, YFSETQ. The CDR3 covers 13 residues. This CDR3 reads CASRGQGNTEAFF. Here the CDR3 DNA reads TGCGCCAGCAGGGGACAGGGGAACACTGAAGCTTTCTTT.